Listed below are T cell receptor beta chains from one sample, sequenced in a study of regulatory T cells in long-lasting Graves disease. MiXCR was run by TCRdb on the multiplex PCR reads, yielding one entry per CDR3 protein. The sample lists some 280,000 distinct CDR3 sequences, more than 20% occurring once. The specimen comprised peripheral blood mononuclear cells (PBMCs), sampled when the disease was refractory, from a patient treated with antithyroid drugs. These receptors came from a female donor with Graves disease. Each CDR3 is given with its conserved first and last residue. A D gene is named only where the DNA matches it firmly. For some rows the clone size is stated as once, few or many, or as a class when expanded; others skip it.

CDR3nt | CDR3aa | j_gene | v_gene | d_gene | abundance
TGTGCCAGCTCACCACCGGAGGGCGGCTATGGCTACACCTTC | CASSPPEGGYGYTF | TRBJ1-2 | TRBV18 | . | few
TGTGCCAGCCTACCTCGGGCTCTTGGTAATCAGCCCCAGCATTTT | CASLPRALGNQPQHF | TRBJ1-5 | TRBV18 | . | .
TGCAGTGCTACGATGGGGGGGCTTGGCGACGAGCAGTACTTC | CSATMGGLGDEQYF | TRBJ2-7 | TRBV20-1 | . | .
TGTGCCAGCAGCGTCAGGCTAGCGGGAGGGCGGGACGAGCAGTACTTC | CASSVRLAGGRDEQYF | TRBJ2-7 | TRBV13 | TRBD2 | few
TGTGCCACCAGTGATGGGGACGGATACGAGCAGTACTTC | CATSDGDGYEQYF | TRBJ2-7 | TRBV24-1 | . | .
TGTGCCAGCAAGGGACCGATTAGCACAGATACGCAGTATTTT | CASKGPISTDTQYF | TRBJ2-3 | TRBV2 | . | .
TGTGCCAGCAGCCTCAACAGGGGGACTAATGAAAAACTGTTTTTT | CASSLNRGTNEKLFF | TRBJ1-4 | TRBV11-2 | TRBD1 | many
TGCAGTGCTAGAGATGGTTCGGGAGGGGCCGCGAGGAGATTGTACGAGCAGTACTTC | CSARDGSGGAARRLYEQYF | TRBJ2-7 | TRBV20-1 | TRBD2 | few
TGTGCCAGCAGTTCCGCCGGGACAGGGAACACTGAAGCTTTCTTT | CASSSAGTGNTEAFF | TRBJ1-1 | TRBV12-3/TRBV12-4 | TRBD1 | .
TGTGCCAGCAGCGGCAAGAGACAGGGTTCAGGAAACACCATATATTTT | CASSGKRQGSGNTIYF | TRBJ1-3 | TRBV9 | TRBD1 | .
TGTGCCAGCAGCCCTACGACGGATGAGCAGTTCTTC | CASSPTTDEQFF | TRBJ2-1 | TRBV11-3 | . | few
TGTGCCAGCAGTTTAATCCGAAACGGGGAGCTGTTTTTT | CASSLIRNGELFF | TRBJ2-2 | TRBV12-3/TRBV12-4 | . | few
TGTGCCAGCAGTTCGGGGTCCTTGGTGAGGCCCCTCCACTTT | CASSSGSLVRPLHF | TRBJ1-6 | TRBV28 | . | .
TGCAGTGCTAGAGGGGGAGCCGGGACAGCGAACACCGGGGAGCCGTTTTTT | CSARGGAGTANTGEPFF | TRBJ2-2 | TRBV20-1 | TRBD1 | .
TGTGCCAGCTTAGGACCCGGCCTAGAGACCCAGTACTTC | CASLGPGLETQYF | TRBJ2-5 | TRBV9 | . | .
TGTGCCAGCAGTTCGCTAGCGTACGCCGGGGAGCTGTTTTTT | CASSSLAYAGELFF | TRBJ2-2 | TRBV27 | . | .
TGTGCCAGCAAGCCGGGACAGGGGGACCAAAGAGGGTACTTC | CASKPGQGDQRGYF | TRBJ2-4 | TRBV6-1 | TRBD1 | .
TGTGCCAGCAGCTTAACTGTTTACAATGAGCAGTTCTTC | CASSLTVYNEQFF | TRBJ2-1 | TRBV11-2 | . | many
TGTGCCACCAGTAAGGGAAGAGAGCAGTACTTC | CATSKGREQYF | TRBJ2-7 | TRBV24-1 | . | many
TGTGCCTCCCGTGACCCCGTTTCACCCCTCCACTTT | CASRDPVSPLHF | TRBJ1-6 | TRBV30 | . | many
TGTGCCAGCAGCCAACAGGGTTTAAATCAGCCCCAGCATTTT | CASSQQGLNQPQHF | TRBJ1-5 | TRBV7-9 | . | .
TGTGCCAGCACCTCGGGGACTAGCGGGAGGGCCGTGGAGACCCAGTACTTC | CASTSGTSGRAVETQYF | TRBJ2-5 | TRBV28 | TRBD2 | .
TGTGCCAGCAGCCTAGACGGGACAGGGGTTTCTGGGGCCAACGTCCTGACTTTC | CASSLDGTGVSGANVLTF | TRBJ2-6 | TRBV7-3 | TRBD1 | few
TGTGCCAGCAGTCCCACTAGCGGTATTTACTACGAGCAGTACTTC | CASSPTSGIYYEQYF | TRBJ2-7 | TRBV28 | TRBD2 | many